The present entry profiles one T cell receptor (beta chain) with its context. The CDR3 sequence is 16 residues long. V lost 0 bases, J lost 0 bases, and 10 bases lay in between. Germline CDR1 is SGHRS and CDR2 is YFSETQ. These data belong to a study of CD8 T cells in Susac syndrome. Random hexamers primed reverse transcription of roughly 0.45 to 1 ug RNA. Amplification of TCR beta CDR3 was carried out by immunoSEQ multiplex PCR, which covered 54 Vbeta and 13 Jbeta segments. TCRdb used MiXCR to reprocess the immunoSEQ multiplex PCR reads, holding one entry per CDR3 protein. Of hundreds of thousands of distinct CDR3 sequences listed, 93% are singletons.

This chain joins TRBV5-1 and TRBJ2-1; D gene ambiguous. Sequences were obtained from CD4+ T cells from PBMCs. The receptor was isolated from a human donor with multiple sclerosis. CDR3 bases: TGCGCCAGCAGCTTGGGCGGCCGAAGCTCCTACAATGAGCAGTTCTTC. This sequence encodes CASSLGGRSSYNEQFF.